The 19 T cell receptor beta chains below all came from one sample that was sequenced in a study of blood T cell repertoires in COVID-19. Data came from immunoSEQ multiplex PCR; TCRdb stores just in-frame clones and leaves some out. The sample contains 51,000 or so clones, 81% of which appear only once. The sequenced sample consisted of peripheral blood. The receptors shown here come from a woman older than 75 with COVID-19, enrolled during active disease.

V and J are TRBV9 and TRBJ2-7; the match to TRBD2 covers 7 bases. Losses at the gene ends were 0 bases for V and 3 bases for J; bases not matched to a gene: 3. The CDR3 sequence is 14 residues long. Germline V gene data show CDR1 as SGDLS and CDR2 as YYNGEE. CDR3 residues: CASSVGSGGYEQYF. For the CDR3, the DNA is TGTGCCAGCAGCGTAGGGTCGGGAGGCTACGAGCAGTACTTC.

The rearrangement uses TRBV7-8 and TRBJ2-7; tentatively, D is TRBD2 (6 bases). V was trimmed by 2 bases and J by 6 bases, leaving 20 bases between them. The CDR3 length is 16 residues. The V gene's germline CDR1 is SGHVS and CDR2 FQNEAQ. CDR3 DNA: TGTGCCAGCAGCTTAACTTCGCGGAGGGCCGCTGGCGAGCAGTACTTC. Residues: CASSLTSRRAAGEQYF. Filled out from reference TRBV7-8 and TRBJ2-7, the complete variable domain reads GAGVSQSPRYKVAKRGQDVALRCDPISGHVSLFWYQQALGQGPEFLTYFQNEAQLDKSGLPSDRFFAERPEGSVSTLKIQRTQQEDSAVYLCASSLTSRRAAGEQYFGPGTRLTVT.

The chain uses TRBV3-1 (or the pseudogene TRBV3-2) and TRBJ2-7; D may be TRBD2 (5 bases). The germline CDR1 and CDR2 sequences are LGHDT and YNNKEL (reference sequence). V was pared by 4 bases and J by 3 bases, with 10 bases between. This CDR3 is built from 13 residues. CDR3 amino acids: CASSRTRDYEQYF. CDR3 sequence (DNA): TGTGCCAGCAGCCGTACGAGGGACTACGAGCAGTACTTC.

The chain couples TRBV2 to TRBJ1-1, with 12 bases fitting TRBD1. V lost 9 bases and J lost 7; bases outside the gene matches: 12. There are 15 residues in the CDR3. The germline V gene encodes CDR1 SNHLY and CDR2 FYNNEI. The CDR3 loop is CARMPGTGGGGEAFF. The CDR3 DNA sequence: TGTGCCAGGATGCCCGGGACAGGGGGCGGCGGTGAAGCTTTCTTT.

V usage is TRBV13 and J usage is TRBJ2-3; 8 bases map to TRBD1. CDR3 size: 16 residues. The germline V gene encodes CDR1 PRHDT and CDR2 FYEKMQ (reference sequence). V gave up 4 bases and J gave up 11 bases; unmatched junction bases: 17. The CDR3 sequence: CASSSSDRGLRSGQYF. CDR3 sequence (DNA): TGTGCCAGCAGCTCATCCGACAGGGGTTTGCGTAGCGGGCAGTATTTT.

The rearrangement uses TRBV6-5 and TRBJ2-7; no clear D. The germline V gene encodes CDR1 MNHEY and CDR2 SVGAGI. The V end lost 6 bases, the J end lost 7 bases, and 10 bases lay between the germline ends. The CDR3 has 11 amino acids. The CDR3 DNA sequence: TGTGCCAGCAGAAGAGACGGGGAGCAGTACTTC. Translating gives CASRRDGEQYF.

DNA for the CDR3: TGTGCCAGCAGCCCAGGGCCGACTAGCGGGAGTCAAGAGACCCAGTACTTC. It specifies CASSPGPTSGSQETQYF. This chain uses TRBV7-9 with TRBJ2-5; 12 nucleotides align to TRBD2. Germline CDR1 reads SEHNR; CDR2 reads FQNEAQ (reference sequence). The CDR3 extends over 17 amino acids. Trimming cost V 5 bases and J 2 bases; bases outside gene matches: 9.

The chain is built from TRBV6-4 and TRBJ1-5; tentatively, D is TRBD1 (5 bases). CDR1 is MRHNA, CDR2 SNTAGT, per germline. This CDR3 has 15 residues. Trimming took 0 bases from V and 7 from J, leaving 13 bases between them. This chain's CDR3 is CASSDSGAAGQPQHF. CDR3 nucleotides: TGTGCCAGCAGTGACTCTGGGGCCGCTGGACAGCCCCAGCATTTT.

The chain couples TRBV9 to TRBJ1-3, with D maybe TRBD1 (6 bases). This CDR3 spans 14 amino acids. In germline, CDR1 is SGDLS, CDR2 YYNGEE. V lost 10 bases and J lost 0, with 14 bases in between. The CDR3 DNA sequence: TGTGCCTCGGCGGGGGGCTACTCTGGAAACACCATATATTTT. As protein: CASAGGYSGNTIYF.

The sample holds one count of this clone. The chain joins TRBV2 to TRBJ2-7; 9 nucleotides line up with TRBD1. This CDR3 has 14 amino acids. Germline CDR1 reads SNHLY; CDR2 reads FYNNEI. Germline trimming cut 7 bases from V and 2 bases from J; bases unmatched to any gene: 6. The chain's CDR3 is CASNPGQGTYEQYF. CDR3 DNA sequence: TGTGCCAGCAACCCGGGACAGGGAACCTACGAGCAGTACTTC. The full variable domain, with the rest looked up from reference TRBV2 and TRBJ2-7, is EPEVTQTPSHQVTQMGQEVILRCVPISNHLYFYWYRQILGQKVEFLVSFYNNEISEKSEIFDDQFSVERPDGSNFTLKIRSTKLEDSAMYFCASNPGQGTYEQYFGPGTRLTVT.

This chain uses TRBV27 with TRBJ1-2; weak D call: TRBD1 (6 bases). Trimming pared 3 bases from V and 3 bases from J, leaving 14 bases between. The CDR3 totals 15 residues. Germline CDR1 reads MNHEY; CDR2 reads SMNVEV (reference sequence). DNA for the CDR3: TGTGCCAGCAGTTTGAGCCCCAGGGGACACTATGGCTACACCTTC. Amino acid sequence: CASSLSPRGHYGYTF.

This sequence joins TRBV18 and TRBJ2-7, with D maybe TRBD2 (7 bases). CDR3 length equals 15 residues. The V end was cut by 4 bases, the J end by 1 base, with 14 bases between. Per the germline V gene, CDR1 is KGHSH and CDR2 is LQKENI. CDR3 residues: CASSLRGHFSYEQYF. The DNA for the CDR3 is TGTGCCAGCTCACTGCGGGGGCATTTTTCCTACGAGCAGTACTTC.

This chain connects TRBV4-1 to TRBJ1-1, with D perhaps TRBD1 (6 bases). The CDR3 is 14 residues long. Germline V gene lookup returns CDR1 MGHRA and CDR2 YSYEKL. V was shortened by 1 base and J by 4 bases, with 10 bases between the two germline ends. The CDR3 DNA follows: TGCGCCAGCAGCCAAGCGCAGGGGTCCACTGAAGCTTTCTTT. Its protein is CASSQAQGSTEAFF.

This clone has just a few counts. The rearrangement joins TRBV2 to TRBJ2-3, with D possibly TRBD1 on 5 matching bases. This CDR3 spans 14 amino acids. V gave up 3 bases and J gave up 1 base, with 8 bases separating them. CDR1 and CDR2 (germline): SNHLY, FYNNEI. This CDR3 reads CASSEGLGTDTQYF. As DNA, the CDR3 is TGTGCCAGCAGTGAGGGGCTGGGCACAGATACGCAGTATTTT.

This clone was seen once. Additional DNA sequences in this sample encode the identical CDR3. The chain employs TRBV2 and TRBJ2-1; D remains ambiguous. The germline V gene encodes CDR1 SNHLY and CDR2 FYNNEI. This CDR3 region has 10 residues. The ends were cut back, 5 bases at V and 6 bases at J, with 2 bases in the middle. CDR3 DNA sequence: TGTGCCAGCAGTCTCAATGAGCAGTTCTTC. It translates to CASSLNEQFF.

CDR3: CAWSVMGTSGNTIYF. The DNA for the CDR3 is TGTGCCTGGAGTGTAATGGGCACCTCTGGAAACACCATATATTTT. The gene calls are TRBV30 and TRBJ1-3; D remains ambiguous. The CDR3 has 15 residues. V was shortened by 0 bases and J by 0 bases, with 9 bases between the two germline ends. Per the germline V gene, CDR1 is GTSNPN and CDR2 is SVGIG (reference sequence).

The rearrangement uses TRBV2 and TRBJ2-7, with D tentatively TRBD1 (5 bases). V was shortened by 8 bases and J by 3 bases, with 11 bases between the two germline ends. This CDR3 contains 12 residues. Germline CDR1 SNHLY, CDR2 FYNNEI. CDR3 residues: CASLGRNYEQYF. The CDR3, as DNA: TGTGCCAGCCTGGGGCGAAACTACGAGCAGTACTTC. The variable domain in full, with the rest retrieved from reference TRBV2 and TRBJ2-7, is EPEVTQTPSHQVTQMGQEVILRCVPISNHLYFYWYRQILGQKVEFLVSFYNNEISEKSEIFDDQFSVERPDGSNFTLKIRSTKLEDSAMYFCASLGRNYEQYFGPGTRLTVT.

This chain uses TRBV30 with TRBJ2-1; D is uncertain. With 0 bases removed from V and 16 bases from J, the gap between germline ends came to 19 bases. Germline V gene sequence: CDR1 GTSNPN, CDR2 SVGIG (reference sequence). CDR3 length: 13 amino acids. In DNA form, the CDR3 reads TGTGCCTGGAGTGTATCCCAGGCGCTGCGTCTCTTCTTC. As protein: CAWSVSQALRLFF.

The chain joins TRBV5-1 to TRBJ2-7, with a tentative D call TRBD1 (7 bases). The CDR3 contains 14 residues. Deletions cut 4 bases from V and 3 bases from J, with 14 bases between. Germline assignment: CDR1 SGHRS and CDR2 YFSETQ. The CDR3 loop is CASSQSGGLYEQYF. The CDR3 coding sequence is TGCGCCAGCAGCCAATCAGGGGGGCTCTACGAGCAGTACTTC.